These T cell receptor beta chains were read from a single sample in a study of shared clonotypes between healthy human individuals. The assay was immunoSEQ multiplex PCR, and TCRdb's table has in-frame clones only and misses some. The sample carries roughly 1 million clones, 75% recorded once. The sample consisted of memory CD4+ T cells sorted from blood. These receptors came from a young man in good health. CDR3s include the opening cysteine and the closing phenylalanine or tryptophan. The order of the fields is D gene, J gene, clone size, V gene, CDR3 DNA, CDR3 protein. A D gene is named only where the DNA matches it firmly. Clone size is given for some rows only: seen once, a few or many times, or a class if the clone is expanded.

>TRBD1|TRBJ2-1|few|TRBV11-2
TGTGCCAGCGGACAGGGCAATGAGCAGTTCTTC
CASGQGNEQFF
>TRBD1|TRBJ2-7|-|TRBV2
TGTGCCAGCAGTGGGAACAGGGGGGAGCAGTACTTC
CASSGNRGEQYF
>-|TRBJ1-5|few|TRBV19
TGTGCCAGTATGAGAACAAGGGGCGGAATAAATCAGCCCCAGCATTTT
CASMRTRGGINQPQHF
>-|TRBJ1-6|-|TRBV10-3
TGTGCCATCAGTGAGGTGGCGGGGAACTCACCCCTCCACTTT
CAISEVAGNSPLHF
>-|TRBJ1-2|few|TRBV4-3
TGCGCCAGCAGCCAAGAGTCCAGGGGCGGGTATGGCTACACCTTC
CASSQESRGGYGYTF
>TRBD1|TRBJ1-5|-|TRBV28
TGTGCCAGCAGGTTTCAGGGGGGTAGCAATCAGCCCCAGCATTTT
CASRFQGGSNQPQHF
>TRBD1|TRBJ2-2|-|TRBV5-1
TGCGCCAGCAGCCCGAGGGGGCGGGACACCGGGGAGCTGTTTTTT
CASSPRGRDTGELFF
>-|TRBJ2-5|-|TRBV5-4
TGTGCCAGCAGCCCCCCGGGCCCACAAAATGTGAAAACCCAGTACTTC
CASSPPGPQNVKTQYF
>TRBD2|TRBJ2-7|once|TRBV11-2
TGTGCCAGCAGCTTAGATGGTGCTGGACTAGCGGGAGGGCCCTACGAGCAGTACTTC
CASSLDGAGLAGGPYEQYF
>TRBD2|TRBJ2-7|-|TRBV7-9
TGTGCCAGCAGCTCCGCACCTAGGACTAGCGGCGGGCAGTACTTC
CASSSAPRTSGGQYF
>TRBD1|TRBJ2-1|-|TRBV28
TGTGCCAGCAGTTCACAGGGGGAAGGCAATGAGCAGTTCTTC
CASSSQGEGNEQFF